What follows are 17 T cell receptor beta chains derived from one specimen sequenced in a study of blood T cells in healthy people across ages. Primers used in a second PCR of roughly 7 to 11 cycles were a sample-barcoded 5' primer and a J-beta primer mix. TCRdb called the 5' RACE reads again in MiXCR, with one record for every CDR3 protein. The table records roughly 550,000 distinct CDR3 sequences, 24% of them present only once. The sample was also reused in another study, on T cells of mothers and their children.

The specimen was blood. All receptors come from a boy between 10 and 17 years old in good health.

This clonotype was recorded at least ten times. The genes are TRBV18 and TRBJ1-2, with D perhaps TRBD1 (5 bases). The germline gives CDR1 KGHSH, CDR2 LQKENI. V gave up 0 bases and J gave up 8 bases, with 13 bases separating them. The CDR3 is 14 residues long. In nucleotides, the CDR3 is TGTGCCAGCTCACCACCGGTGGCAGGGAGCGGCTACACCTTC. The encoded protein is CASSPPVAGSGYTF.

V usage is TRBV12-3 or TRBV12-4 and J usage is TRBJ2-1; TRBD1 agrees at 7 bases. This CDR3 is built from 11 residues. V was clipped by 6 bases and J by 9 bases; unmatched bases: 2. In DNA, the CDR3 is TGTGCCAGCAGGACAGGGTTTGAGCAGTTCTTC. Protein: CASRTGFEQFF.

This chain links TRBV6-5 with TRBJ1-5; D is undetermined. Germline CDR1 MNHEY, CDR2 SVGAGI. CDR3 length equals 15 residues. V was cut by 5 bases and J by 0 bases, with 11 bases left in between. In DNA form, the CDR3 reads TGTGCCAGCAGTAAACAGCCATATAGCAATCAGCCCCAGCATTTT. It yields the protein CASSKQPYSNQPQHF.

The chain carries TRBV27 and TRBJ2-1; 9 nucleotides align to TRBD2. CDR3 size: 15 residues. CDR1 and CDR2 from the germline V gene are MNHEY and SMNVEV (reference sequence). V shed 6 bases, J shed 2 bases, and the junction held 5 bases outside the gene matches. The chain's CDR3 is CASRQRLAAYNEQFF. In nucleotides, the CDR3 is TGTGCCAGCAGACAACGACTAGCGGCCTACAATGAGCAGTTCTTC.

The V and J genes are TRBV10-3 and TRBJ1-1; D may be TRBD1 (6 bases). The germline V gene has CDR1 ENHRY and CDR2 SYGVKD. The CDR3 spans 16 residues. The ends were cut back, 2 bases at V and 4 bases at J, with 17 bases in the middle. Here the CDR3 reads CAISETAGAMGTEAFF. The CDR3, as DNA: TGTGCCATCAGTGAGACCGCAGGGGCGATGGGCACTGAAGCTTTCTTT.

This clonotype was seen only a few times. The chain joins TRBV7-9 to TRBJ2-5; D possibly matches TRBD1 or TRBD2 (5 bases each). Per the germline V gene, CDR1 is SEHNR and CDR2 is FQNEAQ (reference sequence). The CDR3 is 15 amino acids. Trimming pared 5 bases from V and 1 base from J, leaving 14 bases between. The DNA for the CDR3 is TGTGCCAGCAGCCACGGGACGATAATCCAAGAGACCCAGTACTTC. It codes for CASSHGTIIQETQYF.

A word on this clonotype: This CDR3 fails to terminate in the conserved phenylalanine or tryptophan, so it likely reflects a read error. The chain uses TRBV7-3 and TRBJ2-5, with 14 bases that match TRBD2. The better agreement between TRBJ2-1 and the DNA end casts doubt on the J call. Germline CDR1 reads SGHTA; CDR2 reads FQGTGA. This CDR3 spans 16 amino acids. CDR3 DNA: TGTGCCAGCAGTCCCCACCTGACTAGCGGGAGGGATGAGCAGTTCCTC. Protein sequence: CASSPHLTSGRDEQFL.

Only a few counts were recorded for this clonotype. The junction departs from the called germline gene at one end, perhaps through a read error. CDR3 sequence reads: CASSRTGMGAFF. Here the CDR3 DNA reads TGTGCTAGCAGCCGCACGGGGATGGGAGCTTTCTTT. The chain carries TRBV6-1 and TRBJ1-1, with unresolved D. Germline lookup yields CDR1 MNHNS and CDR2 SASEGT. This CDR3 is 12 amino acids long.

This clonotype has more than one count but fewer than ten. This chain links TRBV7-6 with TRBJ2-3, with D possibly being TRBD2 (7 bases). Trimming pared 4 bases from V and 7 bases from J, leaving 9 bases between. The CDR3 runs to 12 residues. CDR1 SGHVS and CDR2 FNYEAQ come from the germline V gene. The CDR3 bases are TGTGCCAGCAGCTCGGGGGGCCATACGCAGTATTTT. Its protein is CASSSGGHTQYF.

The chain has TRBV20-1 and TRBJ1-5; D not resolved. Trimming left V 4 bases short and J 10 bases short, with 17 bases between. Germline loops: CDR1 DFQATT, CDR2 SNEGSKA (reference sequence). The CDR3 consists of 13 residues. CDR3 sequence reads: CSATPGWAEPQHF. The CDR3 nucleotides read TGCAGTGCTACGCCGGGGTGGGCAGAACCCCAGCATTTT.

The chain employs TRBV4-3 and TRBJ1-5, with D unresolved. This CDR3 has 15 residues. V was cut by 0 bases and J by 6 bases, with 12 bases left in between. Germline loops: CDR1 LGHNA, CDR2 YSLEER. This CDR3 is CASSQDGGDRQPQHF. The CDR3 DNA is TGCGCCAGCAGCCAAGACGGCGGCGATCGTCAGCCCCAGCATTTT.

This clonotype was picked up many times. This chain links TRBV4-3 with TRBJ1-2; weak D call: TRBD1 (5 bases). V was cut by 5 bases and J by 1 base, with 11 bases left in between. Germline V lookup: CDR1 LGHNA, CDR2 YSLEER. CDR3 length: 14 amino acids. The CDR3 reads CASSRDLYNYGYTF. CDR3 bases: TGCGCCAGCAGCAGGGACTTATATAACTATGGCTACACCTTC.

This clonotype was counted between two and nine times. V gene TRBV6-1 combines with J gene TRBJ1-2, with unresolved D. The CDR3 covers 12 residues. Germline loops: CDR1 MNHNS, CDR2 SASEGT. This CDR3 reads CAVAGAGYGYTF. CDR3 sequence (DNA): TGTGCGGTGGCCGGAGCGGGCTATGGCTACACCTTC.

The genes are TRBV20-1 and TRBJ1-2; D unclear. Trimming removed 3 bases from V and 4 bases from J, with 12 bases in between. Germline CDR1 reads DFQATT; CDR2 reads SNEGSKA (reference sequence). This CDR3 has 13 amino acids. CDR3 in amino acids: CSARVEVGYGYTF. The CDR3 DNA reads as TGCAGTGCTAGGGTGGAGGTTGGCTATGGCTACACCTTC.

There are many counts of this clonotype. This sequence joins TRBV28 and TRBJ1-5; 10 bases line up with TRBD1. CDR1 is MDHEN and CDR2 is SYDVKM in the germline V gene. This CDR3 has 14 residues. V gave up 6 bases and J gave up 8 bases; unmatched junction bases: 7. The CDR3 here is CASRSTGGREPQHF. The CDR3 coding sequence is TGTGCCAGCAGATCGACAGGGGGCAGAGAGCCCCAGCATTTT.

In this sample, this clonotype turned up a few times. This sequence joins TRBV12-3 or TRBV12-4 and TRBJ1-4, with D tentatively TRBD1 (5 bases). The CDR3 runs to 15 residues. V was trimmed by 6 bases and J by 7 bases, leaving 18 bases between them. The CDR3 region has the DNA TGTGCCAGCAGAGGCCCGGGGGGGATACCTGAAAAACTGTTTTTT. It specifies CASRGPGGIPEKLFF.

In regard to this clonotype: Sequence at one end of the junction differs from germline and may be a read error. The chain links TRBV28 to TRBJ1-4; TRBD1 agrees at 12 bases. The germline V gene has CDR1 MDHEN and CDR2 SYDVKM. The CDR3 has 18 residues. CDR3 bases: TGTGCTAGCAGTTCCCCCGGGGACAGGGGGCATATTAATGAAAAACTGTTTTTT. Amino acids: CASSSPGDRGHINEKLFF.